The 13 T cell receptor beta chains below come from one sample, sequenced in a study of OX40 agonist ivuxolimab in advanced cancers. The library was produced with the immunoSEQ multiplex PCR assay. Imported from immuneACCESS, the table was reduced by TCRdb to in-frame sequences with V and J called. These copies leave out some clones; in studies compared against another copy, an unresolved V gene accounts for under half, and the cause of the remainder is not known. The table for this sample lists around 80,000 clones; about 88% of them were counted only once. The top ten clonotypes cover 0.6% to 0.85% of the sample. The source was CD4+ or CD8+ T cells sorted from blood, collected in a trial of the OX40 agonist ivuxolimab. The receptors originated from an adult with an advanced solid tumor such as melanoma, head and neck, liver or kidney cancer.

The genes are TRBV2 and TRBJ1-1; 9 bases are shared with TRBD1. The CDR3 sequence is 18 residues long. V dropped 4 bases and J dropped 5; count of bases not matched to a gene: 17. CDR1 SNHLY and CDR2 FYNNEI come from the germline V gene. CDR3 region: CASSGRFGTGRVRTEAFF. The CDR3 coding sequence is TGTGCCAGCAGTGGCCGTTTTGGGACAGGGAGGGTAAGAACTGAAGCTTTCTTT.

The chain recombines TRBV6-1 with TRBJ2-3; D is perhaps TRBD2 (5 bases). The CDR3 has 14 residues. V lost 7 bases, J lost 4 bases, and 15 bases lay in between. Germline CDR1 and CDR2: MNHNS and SASEGT. CDR3 nucleotide sequence: TGTGCCAGCACCGAGGTAACTAGATCAGATACGCAGTATTTT. This encodes CASTEVTRSDTQYF.

The V and J genes are TRBV20-1 and TRBJ2-5; 7 bases map to TRBD1. Germline-derived CDR1 and CDR2 are DFQATT and SNEGSKA (reference sequence). J gave up 7 bases and V 2 bases, and 1 base lay outside the gene matches. CDR3 length equals 11 residues. The DNA for the CDR3 is TGCAGTGCTAGATGGGACAGGACCCAGTACTTC. Translated, it gives CSARWDRTQYF.

The chain joins TRBV7-9 to TRBJ2-7, with D perhaps given as TRBD1 or TRBD2 (6 bases each). The germline V gene has CDR1 SEHNR and CDR2 FQNEAQ (reference sequence). Trimming removed 5 bases from V and 7 bases from J, with 21 bases in between. The CDR3 totals 15 residues. The CDR3 region is CASSKAPGARGEQYF. CDR3 nucleotides: TGTGCCAGCAGCAAAGCCCCGGGGGCGCGGGGTGAGCAGTACTTC.

This rearrangement joins TRBV5-4 to TRBJ1-2; D is unresolved. Per the germline V gene, CDR1 is SGHNT and CDR2 is YYREEE (reference sequence). Trimming removed 3 bases at V and 1 base at J, with 13 bases between. The CDR3 loop spans 15 amino acids. CDR3 in DNA: TGTGCCAGCAGCTCGAACACCGACCGTAACTATGGCTACACCTTC. It codes for CASSSNTDRNYGYTF.

The chain links TRBV28 to TRBJ1-5; no clear D gene. The CDR3 consists of 12 residues. Trimming took off 5 bases at V and 5 bases at J, with 7 bases between the two ends. CDR1 is MDHEN, CDR2 SYDVKM, per germline. CDR3 bases: TGTGCCAGCAGTCACCTCTATCAGCCCCAGCATTTT. Translated, it gives CASSHLYQPQHF. Full variable domain (outside the CDR3, taken from reference TRBV28 and TRBJ1-5): DVKVTQSSRYLVKRTGEKVFLECVQDMDHENMFWYRQDPGLGLRLIYFSYDVKMKEKGDIPEGYSVSREKKERFSLILESASTNQTSMYLCASSHLYQPQHFGDGTRLSIL.

The V gene is TRBV6-6, the J gene TRBJ2-1; 14 positions agree with TRBD2. Germline trimming cut 5 bases from V and 6 bases from J; bases unmatched to any gene: 3. CDR3 length equals 15 residues. In germline, CDR1 is MNHNY, CDR2 SVGAGI (reference sequence). In DNA form, the CDR3 reads TGTGCCAGCAGTCAGGGGACTAGCGGGGGCAATGAGCAGTTCTTC. Translating gives CASSQGTSGGNEQFF.

The rearrangement joins TRBV6-1 to TRBJ1-5; no definite D call. The CDR3 contains 13 residues. V was pared by 5 bases and J by 5 bases, with 10 bases between. In germline, CDR1 is MNHNS, CDR2 SASEGT. The chain's CDR3 is CASSTTKDQPQHF. The CDR3 DNA follows: TGTGCCAGCAGTACGACAAAAGATCAGCCCCAGCATTTT.

The chain has TRBV7-2 and TRBJ2-7, with D perhaps TRBD1 (6 bases). The CDR3 covers 14 residues. V lost 2 bases and J 3 bases, leaving 11 bases between the germline ends. Per the germline V gene, CDR1 is SGHTA and CDR2 is FQGNSA. CDR3 DNA: TGTGCCAGCAGCTTAAACAGGGATAACTACGAGCAGTACTTC. Its protein is CASSLNRDNYEQYF.

The rearrangement uses TRBV7-3 and TRBJ2-7; tentative D call: TRBD1 (5 bases). This CDR3 contains 13 residues. Per germline, CDR1 SGHTA and CDR2 FQGTGA. V lost 5 bases and J lost 5, with 13 bases in between. The CDR3 region has the DNA TGTGCCAGCAGCCTAGTTTCAGGGAACGAGCAGTACTTC. It yields the protein CASSLVSGNEQYF.

This rearrangement joins TRBV27 to TRBJ2-7; tentatively, D is TRBD1 (6 bases). The V gene's germline CDR1 is MNHEY and CDR2 SMNVEV (reference sequence). The V end was cut by 5 bases, the J end by 5 bases, with 19 bases between. The CDR3 loop spans 15 amino acids. CDR3 bases: TGTGCCAGCAGTGCCCCCCACAGGGAAGTAAACGAGCAGTACTTC. Translated, it gives CASSAPHREVNEQYF.

This clone occurred a few times. The chain employs TRBV30 and TRBJ1-2; D unresolved. Trimming left V 4 bases short and J 6 bases short, with 15 bases between. The CDR3 contains 13 residues. The germline gives CDR1 GTSNPN, CDR2 SVGIG (reference sequence). CDR3: CAWNRQVSNGYTF. CDR3 sequence (DNA): TGTGCCTGGAACCGGCAGGTCTCCAATGGCTACACCTTC.

This chain joins TRBV18 and TRBJ2-3; 11 bases agree with TRBD1. Germline trimming cut 2 bases from V and 2 bases from J; bases unmatched to any gene: 12. Per germline, CDR1 KGHSH and CDR2 LQKENI. There are 19 residues in the CDR3. This CDR3 is CASSPFLDRGQINTDTQYF. As DNA, the CDR3 is TGTGCCAGCTCACCATTTCTGGACAGGGGGCAAATAAACACAGATACGCAGTATTTT.